The 13 T cell receptor beta chains below all came from one sample that was sequenced in a study of T cell changes during pregnancy in multiple sclerosis. Sequencing was performed with immunoSEQ multiplex PCR; in TCRdb, only in-frame clones are kept and a portion is missing. The top ten clones hold approximately 1% of a sample with roughly 61,000 clones, about nine tenths of them seen once. This specimen consisted of peripheral blood, obtained in the first trimester of pregnancy. All receptors derive from a female donor in good health, enrolled as a control in a pregnancy study.

This chain links TRBV11-3 with TRBJ1-2, with 7 bases that match TRBD1. The CDR3 is 15 amino acids. J gave up 4 bases and V 5 bases, and 10 bases lay outside the gene matches. Germline CDR1 SGHNT, CDR2 YENEEA. The CDR3 reads CASSKGTELSYGYTF. The CDR3 nucleotides read TGTGCCAGCAGCAAAGGGACAGAACTTTCCTATGGCTACACCTTC.

The chain employs TRBV6-1 and TRBJ1-1; 7 nucleotides line up with TRBD1. Germline V lookup: CDR1 MNHNS, CDR2 SASEGT. With V trimmed by 4 bases and J by 2 bases, 4 bases remained unmatched. The CDR3 extends over 14 amino acids. CDR3 protein: CASSGGQRNTEAFF. As DNA, the CDR3 is TGTGCCAGCAGTGGGGGACAGAGAAACACTGAAGCTTTCTTT.

The rearrangement joins TRBV6-5 to TRBJ1-1, with D tentatively TRBD1 (6 bases). The CDR3 covers 13 residues. Trimming stripped 6 bases from V and 8 bases from J, with 16 bases between. CDR1 is MNHEY and CDR2 is SVGAGI in the germline V gene. This CDR3 is CASSSGQIMEAFF. The CDR3 DNA sequence: TGTGCCAGCAGCAGCGGACAGATCATGGAAGCTTTCTTT.

V is TRBV7-9 and J is TRBJ2-5; TRBD2 matches at 9 bases. Germline-derived CDR1 and CDR2 are SEHNR and FQNEAQ (reference sequence). The CDR3 totals 17 residues. V was pared by 1 base and J by 7 bases, with 13 bases of the junction left unmatched. The CDR3 DNA is TGTGCCAGCAGCTTAGATGGTAGCGGGGGCCCCGAAGGGACCCAGTACTTC. Its protein product is CASSLDGSGGPEGTQYF. Complete variable domain (other parts from reference TRBV7-9 and TRBJ2-5): DTGVSQNPRHKITKRGQNVTFRCDPISEHNRLYWYRQTLGQGPEFLTYFQNEAQLEKSRLLSDRFSAERPKGSFSTLEIQRTEQGDSAMYLCASSLDGSGGPEGTQYFGPGTRLLVL.

This chain links TRBV6-1 with TRBJ2-7; TRBD1 agrees at 10 bases. Germline CDR1 and CDR2: MNHNS and SASEGT. With V trimmed by 2 bases and J by 4 bases, 5 bases remained unmatched. CDR3 length: 15 amino acids. The CDR3: CASSESMDRGYEQYF. The CDR3, as DNA: TGTGCCAGCAGTGAAAGCATGGACAGGGGGTACGAGCAGTACTTC.

This chain connects TRBV4-2 to TRBJ1-2; 8 nucleotides line up with TRBD1. Germline CDR1 is LGHNA and CDR2 is YNFKEQ. Germline trimming cut 0 bases from V and 0 bases from J; bases unmatched to any gene: 9. The CDR3 extends over 18 amino acids. The CDR3 DNA follows: TGTGCCAGCAGCCAAGAACTCGTTGGACAGGGCTCTAACTATGGCTACACCTTC. It codes for CASSQELVGQGSNYGYTF.

This clone was seen once. DNA of the CDR3: TGTGCCAGCAGTGACTCGGGCAGGGTCACTGGCTACACCTTC. This gives the protein CASSDSGRVTGYTF. V usage is TRBV6-4 and J usage is TRBJ1-2, with a possible D match to TRBD1 (5 bases). Trimming left V 0 bases short and J 7 bases short, with 12 bases between. The CDR3 runs to 14 residues. Germline V gene data show CDR1 as MRHNA and CDR2 as SNTAGT.

This chain uses TRBV5-1 with TRBJ2-7, with 10 bases aligning to TRBD1. The V and J ends lost 4 bases and 2 bases, in that order; junction bases with no gene match: 21. This CDR3 comprises 20 residues. CDR1 SGHRS and CDR2 YFSETQ come from the germline V gene. The CDR3 region has the DNA TGCGCCAGCAGCCATCCCGGCCGGAGGGCCGTGACAGGGGGCGCCTACGAGCAGTACTTC. It encodes CASSHPGRRAVTGGAYEQYF.

A word on this clone: One end of the junction varies from germline; a read error may be responsible. The rearrangement joins TRBV7-2 to TRBJ2-1; D could derive from TRBD1 or TRBD2 (5 bases each). This CDR3 is 15 amino acids long. Germline V gives CDR1 SGHTA, CDR2 FQGNSA. The CDR3 reads CASSLAQGSYNEQFF. CDR3 DNA: TGTGCCAGCAGCCTAGCCCAGGGCTCCTACAATGAGCAGTTCTTC. Using reference TRBV7-2 and TRBJ2-1 for the parts outside the CDR3, the full variable domain is GAGVSQSPSNKVTEKGKDVELRCDPISGHTALYWYRQSLGQGLEFLIYFQGNSAPDKSGLPSDRFSAERTGGSVSTLTIQRTQQEDSAVYLCASSLAQGSYNEQFFGPGTRLTVL.

This chain uses TRBV6-1 with TRBJ1-1; the D gene is possibly TRBD1 (6 bases). The CDR3 has 13 residues. Trimming took off 10 bases at V and 2 bases at J, with 14 bases between the two ends. Looked up from germline, CDR1 is MNHNS and CDR2 is SASEGT. CDR3 sequence reads: CAITTGRNTEAFF. The CDR3 DNA sequence: TGTGCCATCACGACAGGCCGCAACACTGAAGCTTTCTTT.

Only one count was recorded for this clone. The genes are TRBV30 and TRBJ2-1; 11 bases line up with TRBD1. Germline V gene sequence: CDR1 GTSNPN, CDR2 SVGIG (reference sequence). The V segment lost 3 bases and the J segment 4 bases; nucleotides outside the gene matches: 20. CDR3 length: 20 amino acids. The CDR3 DNA reads as TGTGCCTGGAGCACCGCCGGGACAGGGGGAAGCTGGCGGGTTTACAATGAGCAGTTCTTC. It yields the protein CAWSTAGTGGSWRVYNEQFF. Together with reference TRBV30 and TRBJ2-1, the CDR3 gives the full variable domain: SQTIHQWPATLVQPVGSPLSLECTVEGTSNPNLYWYRQAAGRGLQLLFYSVGIGQISSEVPQNLSASRPQDRQFILSSKKLLLSDSGFYLCAWSTAGTGGSWRVYNEQFFGPGTRLTVL.

The chain couples TRBV4-2 to TRBJ1-4, with a tentative D call TRBD1 (5 bases). Deletions cut 4 bases from V and 0 bases from J, with 18 bases between. This CDR3 is built from 18 residues. Per the germline V gene, CDR1 is LGHNA and CDR2 is YNFKEQ. CDR3 loop: CASSLSNPWGATNEKLFF. The CDR3 nucleotides are TGTGCCAGCAGCCTTTCAAATCCCTGGGGCGCAACTAATGAAAAACTGTTTTTT.

This chain uses TRBV4-3 with TRBJ1-3; tentatively, D is TRBD1 (6 bases). The CDR3 is made up of 17 amino acids. The V gene's germline CDR1 is LGHNA and CDR2 YSLEER. Between the trimmed V and J ends, which lost 1 base and 0 bases, there was a span of 13 bases. CDR3 amino acids: CASSQGTARSSGNTIYF. In nucleotides, the CDR3 is TGCGCCAGCAGCCAAGGGACAGCGAGAAGCTCTGGAAACACCATATATTTT.